The source of this T cell receptor (beta chain) is a study of response to subunit inactivated influenza vaccine. Study results and limitations: The authors suggested that every seasonal influenza vaccination recruits few new T cells.

A remark on this clonotype: Its cognate antigen is unknown.

V lost 4 bases to trimming and J lost 5 bases, with 15 bases between them. Germline CDR1 and CDR2: SGHRS and YFSETQ. This CDR3 is 15 amino acids long. TCRdb recomputed calls from the RT-PCR reads with MiXCR, one row per CDR3 protein. The table shows about 500,000 distinct CDR3 sequences, with approximately 12% occurring only once. This TCR was recovered from a man aged 45-65 years who received an inactivated influenza vaccine. The V and J genes are TRBV5-1 and TRBJ2-2; D unresolved. The source material was PBMCs from blood, sampled about 40 days after vaccination. The CDR3 nucleotides are TGCGCCAGCAGCCAGCAACCGGACGGAACCGGGGAGCTGTTTTTT. This translates into CASSQQPDGTGELFF. Supplemented by reference TRBV5-1 and TRBJ2-2, the full variable domain reads KAGVTQTPRYLIKTRGQQVTLSCSPISGHRSVSWYQQTPGQGLQFLFEYFSETQRNKGNFPGRFSGRQFSNSRSEMNVSTLELGDSALYLCASSQQPDGTGELFFGEGSRLTVL.